This is a list of T cell receptor beta chains from one sample in a study of radiotherapy plus CTLA-4 blockade in lung cancer. The assay was immunoSEQ multiplex PCR, and TCRdb's table has in-frame clones only and misses some. The data hold around 43,000 clones, with 60% to 80% observed a single time. The input for sequencing was peripheral blood, taken from a patient treated with radiotherapy plus ipilimumab. Receptors were obtained from a human donor with non-small cell lung cancer who had stable disease on radiotherapy plus ipilimumab. The CDR3 runs from the conserved cysteine through the conserved F or W. The order of the fields is clone size, D gene, J gene, V gene, CDR3 protein, CDR3 DNA. The D gene is left open where the match is weak. Some rows have no size entry. The others give once, few or many, or a class for an expanded clone.

once	.	TRBJ2-3	TRBV5-1	CASSGGDSTDTQYF	TGCGCCAGCAGCGGCGGTGACAGCACAGATACGCAGTATTTT
.	TRBD2	TRBJ2-4	TRBV19	CASGLTSGGNKNIQYF	TGTGCCAGTGGCCTCACTAGCGGGGGGAATAAAAACATTCAGTACTTC
.	.	TRBJ1-6	TRBV10-3	CAISDGRGRSPLHF	TGTGCCATCAGTGACGGCAGGGGTAGGTCACCCCTCCACTTT
.	TRBD2	TRBJ2-3	TRBV2	CASSPMGSGGLTQYF	TGTGCCAGCAGTCCCATGGGCAGCGGGGGCCTGACGCAGTATTTT
.	.	TRBJ1-3	TRBV21-1	CASSKGIDSGNTIYF	TGTGCCAGCAGCAAAGGCATAGACTCTGGAAACACCATATATTTT
.	.	TRBJ1-1	TRBV5-1	CASSLLPTGTEAFF	TGCGCCAGCAGCTTGTTGCCTACGGGCACTGAAGCTTTCTTT
few	.	TRBJ2-3	TRBV5-1	CASSLGQVGNTQYF	TGCGCCAGCAGCTTGGGACAGGTCGGAAATACGCAGTATTTT
.	.	TRBJ2-5	TRBV6-5	CASSTAGGDYF	TGTGCCAGCAGTACCGCGGGCGGTGACTACTTC
.	.	TRBJ1-1	TRBV5-8	CASSPRTRFAEAFF	TGTGCCAGCAGCCCCAGGACACGTTTCGCTGAAGCTTTCTTT
medium-sized	TRBD1	TRBJ1-1	TRBV30	CAWLGQKNTEAFF	TGTGCCTGGCTGGGACAGAAGAACACTGAAGCTTTCTTT
few	TRBD2	TRBJ2-5	TRBV9	CASSVGTSGGIQETQYF	TGTGCCAGCAGCGTAGGGACTAGCGGGGGGATCCAAGAGACCCAGTACTTC
.	TRBD2	TRBJ2-5	TRBV19	CASSEPGLTQETQYF	TGTGCCAGTAGTGAACCGGGACTAACCCAAGAGACCCAGTACTTC
.	TRBD1	TRBJ1-1	TRBV27	CASSLSRTGVTEAFF	TGTGCCAGCAGTTTATCACGGACAGGGGTCACTGAAGCTTTCTTT
.	.	TRBJ2-5	TRBV18	CASSPSEEETQYF	TGTGCCAGCTCACCATCTGAGGAGGAGACCCAGTACTTC
few	.	TRBJ2-1	TRBV29-1	CSVEGGYSYNEQFF	TGCAGCGTTGAAGGAGGGTACTCCTACAATGAGCAGTTCTTC
.	.	TRBJ1-3	TRBV5-1	CASSLAPQGVSGNTIYF	TGCGCCAGCAGCTTGGCCCCCCAGGGTGTCTCTGGAAACACCATATATTTT
.	.	TRBJ1-4	TRBV18	CASSPSIPQGNEKLFF	TGTGCCAGCTCACCATCTATCCCCCAGGGTAATGAAAAACTGTTTTTT
.	TRBD2	TRBJ2-3	TRBV27	CASSPGLAEAARDTQYF	TGTGCCAGCAGCCCCGGACTAGCGGAGGCAGCGCGGGATACGCAGTATTTT
.	.	TRBJ1-5	TRBV10-1	CASSVSGQPQHF	TGCGCCAGCAGTGTTTCCGGTCAGCCCCAGCATTTT
.	.	TRBJ1-1	TRBV19	CASMLGARNTEAFF	TGTGCCAGTATGCTGGGGGCTCGGAACACTGAAGCTTTCTTT
.	.	TRBJ1-2	TRBV5-1	CASSLGQVHYGYTF	TGCGCCAGCAGCTTGGGCCAGGTTCACTATGGCTACACCTTC